This record concerns one T cell receptor beta chain sequence. These data are taken from a study of T cells after somatic rescue of genetic block. Here immunoSEQ multiplex PCR was the method, and the copy in TCRdb shows in-frame clones only, minus some. The sample consists of under 150,000 clones, 90% to 95% of them appearing once. Sequencing input: peripheral blood mononuclear cells (PBMCs). The receptor was isolated from a woman younger than 35.

CDR3 DNA sequence: TGCGCCAGCAGCTCCCAAGCCCGGAACACCGGGGAGCTGTTTTTT. It encodes CASSSQARNTGELFF. The chain carries TRBV5-1 and TRBJ2-2; D unclear. Germline values: CDR1 SGHRS, CDR2 YFSETQ. The CDR3 consists of 15 residues. Trimming cost V 3 bases and J 1 base, with 10 bases left between them. Filled out from reference TRBV5-1 and TRBJ2-2, the complete variable domain reads KAGVTQTPRYLIKTRGQQVTLSCSPISGHRSVSWYQQTPGQGLQFLFEYFSETQRNKGNFPGRFSGRQFSNSRSEMNVSTLELGDSALYLCASSSQARNTGELFFGEGSRLTVL.